What follows are 8 T cell receptor beta chains derived from one specimen sequenced in a study of T-cell reconstitution after alpha-beta-depleted transplantation in children. It was with unique molecular identifiers that the TCRbeta library was prepared. TCRdb re-called the PCR reads with MiXCR, one entry per CDR3 protein. The sample records around 670,000 distinct CDR3 sequences, 13% being singletons. The sequenced sample was PBMCs, obtained before TCRalphabeta/CD19-depleted stem cell transplant. These TCRs come from a girl aged 2-10 years with congenital amegakaryocytic thrombocytopenia, due to receive a stem cell transplant.

This clonotype occurred many times. The chain combines TRBV20-1 with TRBJ2-1; D ambiguous. Deletions cut 1 base from V and 6 bases from J, with 19 bases between. Germline-derived CDR1 and CDR2 are DFQATT and SNEGSKA (reference sequence). The length of the CDR3 is 16 residues. The CDR3 coding sequence is TGCAGTGCTAGAGGAACGTCGATGGGCCTGCGCAATGAGCAGTTCTTC. Amino acids: CSARGTSMGLRNEQFF.

This clonotype occurred many times. The junction does not match germline at one end; this may be a read error. The genes are TRBV14 and TRBJ1-4; maybe TRBD1 (5 bases). Looked up from germline, CDR1 is SGHDN and CDR2 is FVKESK. This CDR3 region has 15 residues. The CDR3 region has the DNA TGCCAGCAGCCGGCCCCCGGGACCCAGCGAGAAAAACTGTTTTTT. Its translation: CQQPAPGTQREKLFF.

The chain combines TRBV28 with TRBJ2-1; D uncertain. Germline V CDR1 and CDR2: MDHEN, SYDVKM. Trimming shortened V by 5 bases and J by 3 bases, and 14 bases separated the two germline ends. The CDR3 consists of 15 residues. The CDR3 DNA sequence: TGTGCCAGCAGTGGCGCGGTGGGGTACTACAATGAGCAGTTCTTC. Translation gives CASSGAVGYYNEQFF.

This clonotype was detected only a few times. The V and J genes are TRBV20-1 and TRBJ2-7; TRBD2 matches at 10 bases. The germline V gene encodes CDR1 DFQATT and CDR2 SNEGSKA (reference sequence). V shed 5 bases and J 4 bases; nucleotides not matched to a gene: 11. The CDR3 totals 15 residues. As DNA, the CDR3 is TGCAGTGCTCGTCTTAGCGGGAGGTTCGGATACGAGCAGTACTTC. This encodes CSARLSGRFGYEQYF.

This chain joins TRBV20-1 and TRBJ2-2; 10 positions agree with TRBD2. This CDR3 spans 15 amino acids. Germline CDR1 DFQATT, CDR2 SNEGSKA (reference sequence). Unmatched junction bases numbered 10, after V lost 7 bases and J lost 5 bases. CDR3 protein: CSGRKLAGRTGELFF. The CDR3 region has the DNA TGCAGTGGAAGAAAACTAGCGGGAAGAACCGGGGAGCTGTTTTTT.

This clonotype was found a few times. V is TRBV3-1 and J is TRBJ2-5, with unresolved D. The germline V gene has CDR1 LGHDT and CDR2 YNNKEL (reference sequence). The V and J ends lost 0 bases and 3 bases respectively, with 11 bases between them. The CDR3 is 15 amino acids. The CDR3 coding sequence is TGTGCCAGCAGCCAAGATCCGGCCCGGGAAGAGACCCAGTACTTC. Protein sequence: CASSQDPAREETQYF.

This clonotype was picked up many times. The chain recombines TRBV20-1 with TRBJ2-3; D remains unclear. CDR1 is DFQATT and CDR2 is SNEGSKA in the germline V gene (reference sequence). The CDR3 contains 14 residues. V was trimmed by 0 bases and J by 1 base, leaving 8 bases between them. The CDR3 DNA is TGCAGTGCTAGAGATGAGAGCCGCACAGATACGCAGTATTTT. It yields the protein CSARDESRTDTQYF.

This sequence joins TRBV18 and TRBJ2-5, with D possibly called TRBD1 or TRBD2 (6 bases each). The CDR3 runs to 13 residues. The germline CDR1 and CDR2 sequences are KGHSH and LQKENI. V dropped 1 base and J dropped 7 bases, with 10 bases sitting between them. CDR3 sequence: CASSPLGGATQYF. DNA for the CDR3: TGTGCCAGCTCACCACTCGGGGGCGCGACCCAGTACTTC.